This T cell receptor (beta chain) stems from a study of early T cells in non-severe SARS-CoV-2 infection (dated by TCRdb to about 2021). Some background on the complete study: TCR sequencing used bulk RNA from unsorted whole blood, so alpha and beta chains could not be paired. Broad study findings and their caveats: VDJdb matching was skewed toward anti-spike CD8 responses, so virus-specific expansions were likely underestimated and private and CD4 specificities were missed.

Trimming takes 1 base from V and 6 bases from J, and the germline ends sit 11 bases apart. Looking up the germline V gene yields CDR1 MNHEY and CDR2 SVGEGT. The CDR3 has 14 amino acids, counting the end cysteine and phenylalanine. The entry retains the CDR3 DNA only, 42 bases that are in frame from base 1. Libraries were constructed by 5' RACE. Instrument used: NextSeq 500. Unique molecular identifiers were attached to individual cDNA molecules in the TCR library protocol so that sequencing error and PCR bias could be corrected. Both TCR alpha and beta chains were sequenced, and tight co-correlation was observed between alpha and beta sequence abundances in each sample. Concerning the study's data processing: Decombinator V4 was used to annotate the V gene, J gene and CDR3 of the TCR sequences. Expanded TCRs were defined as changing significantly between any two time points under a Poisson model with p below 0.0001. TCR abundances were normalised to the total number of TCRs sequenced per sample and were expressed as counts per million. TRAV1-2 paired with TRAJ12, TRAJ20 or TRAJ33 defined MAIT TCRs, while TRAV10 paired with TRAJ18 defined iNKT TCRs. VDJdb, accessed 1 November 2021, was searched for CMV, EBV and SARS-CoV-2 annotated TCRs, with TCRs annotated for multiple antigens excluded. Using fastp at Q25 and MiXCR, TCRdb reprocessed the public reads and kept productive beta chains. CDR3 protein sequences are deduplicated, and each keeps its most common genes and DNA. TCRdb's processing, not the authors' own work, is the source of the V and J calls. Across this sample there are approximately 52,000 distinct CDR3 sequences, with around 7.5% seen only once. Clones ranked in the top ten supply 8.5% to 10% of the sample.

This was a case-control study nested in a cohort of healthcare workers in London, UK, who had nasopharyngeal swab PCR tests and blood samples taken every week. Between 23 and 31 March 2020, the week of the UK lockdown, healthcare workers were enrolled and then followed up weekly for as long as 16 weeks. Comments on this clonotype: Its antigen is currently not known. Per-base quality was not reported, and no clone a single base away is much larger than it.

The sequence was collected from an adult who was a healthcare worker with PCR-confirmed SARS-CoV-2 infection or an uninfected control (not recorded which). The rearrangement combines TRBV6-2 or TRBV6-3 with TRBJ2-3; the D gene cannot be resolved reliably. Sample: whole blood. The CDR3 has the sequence CASSYYGPRDTQYF. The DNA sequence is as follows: TGTGCCAGCAGTTACTACGGCCCCAGGGATACGCAGTATTTT.